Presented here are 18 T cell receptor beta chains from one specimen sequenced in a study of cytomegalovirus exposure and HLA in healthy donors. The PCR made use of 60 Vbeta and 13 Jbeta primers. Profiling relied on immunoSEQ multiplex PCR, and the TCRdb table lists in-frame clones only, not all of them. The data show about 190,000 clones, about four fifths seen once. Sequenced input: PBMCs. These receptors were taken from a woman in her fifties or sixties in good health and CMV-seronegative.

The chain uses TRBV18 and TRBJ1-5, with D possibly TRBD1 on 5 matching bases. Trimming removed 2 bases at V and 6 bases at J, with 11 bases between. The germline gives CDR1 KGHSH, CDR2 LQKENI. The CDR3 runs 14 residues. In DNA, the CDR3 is TGTGCCAGCTCACCAGACGGGGGAGGTCAGCCCCAGCATTTT. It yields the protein CASSPDGGGQPQHF.

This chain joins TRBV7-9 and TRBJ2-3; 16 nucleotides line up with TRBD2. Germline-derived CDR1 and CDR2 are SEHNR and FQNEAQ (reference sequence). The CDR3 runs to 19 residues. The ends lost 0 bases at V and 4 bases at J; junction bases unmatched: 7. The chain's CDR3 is CASSLAGLAGGPSADTQYF. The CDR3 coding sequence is TGTGCCAGCAGCTTAGCGGGACTAGCGGGAGGGCCCTCAGCAGATACGCAGTATTTT.

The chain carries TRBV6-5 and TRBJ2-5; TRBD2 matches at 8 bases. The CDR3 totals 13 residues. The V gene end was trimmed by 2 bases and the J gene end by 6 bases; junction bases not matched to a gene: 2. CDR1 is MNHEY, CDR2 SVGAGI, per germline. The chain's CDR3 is CASSYKREQTQYF. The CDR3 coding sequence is TGTGCCAGCAGTTACAAGCGGGAGCAGACCCAGTACTTC.

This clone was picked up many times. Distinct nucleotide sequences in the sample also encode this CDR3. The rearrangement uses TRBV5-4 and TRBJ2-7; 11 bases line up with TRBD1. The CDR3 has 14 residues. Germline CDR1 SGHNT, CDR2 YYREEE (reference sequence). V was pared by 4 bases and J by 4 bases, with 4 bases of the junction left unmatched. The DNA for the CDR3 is TGTGCCAGCAGCGCCGGGACAGGGGGTTACGAGCAGTACTTC. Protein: CASSAGTGGYEQYF.

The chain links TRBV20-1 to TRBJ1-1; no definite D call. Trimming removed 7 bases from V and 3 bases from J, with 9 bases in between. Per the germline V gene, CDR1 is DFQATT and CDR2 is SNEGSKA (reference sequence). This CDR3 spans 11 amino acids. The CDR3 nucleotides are TGCAGTGAAGAGGATCACACTGAAGCTTTCTTT. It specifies CSEEDHTEAFF.

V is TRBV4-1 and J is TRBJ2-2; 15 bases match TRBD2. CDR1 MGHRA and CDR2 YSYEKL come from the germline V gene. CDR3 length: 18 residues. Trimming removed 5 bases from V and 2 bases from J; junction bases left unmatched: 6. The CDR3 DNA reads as TGCGCCAGCAGCTTTCGGACTAGCGGGAGGGTTAACACCGGGGAGCTGTTTTTT. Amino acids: CASSFRTSGRVNTGELFF.

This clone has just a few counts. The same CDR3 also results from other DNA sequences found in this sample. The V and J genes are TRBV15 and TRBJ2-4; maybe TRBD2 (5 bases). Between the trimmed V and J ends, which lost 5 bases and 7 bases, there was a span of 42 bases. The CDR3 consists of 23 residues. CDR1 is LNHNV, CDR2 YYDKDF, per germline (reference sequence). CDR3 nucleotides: TGTGCCACCAGCGTAGAAGCGGCAGGCAGGAGGAAGAACCCTGATGTATTGCGGAACATTCAGTACTTC. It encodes CATSVEAAGRRKNPDVLRNIQYF.

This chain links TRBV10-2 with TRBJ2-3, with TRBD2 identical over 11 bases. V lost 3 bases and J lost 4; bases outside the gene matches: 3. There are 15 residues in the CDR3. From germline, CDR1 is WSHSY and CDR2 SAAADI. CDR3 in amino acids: CASSDRSGGADTQYF. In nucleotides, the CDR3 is TGCGCCAGCAGTGACCGTAGCGGGGGGGCAGATACGCAGTATTTT.

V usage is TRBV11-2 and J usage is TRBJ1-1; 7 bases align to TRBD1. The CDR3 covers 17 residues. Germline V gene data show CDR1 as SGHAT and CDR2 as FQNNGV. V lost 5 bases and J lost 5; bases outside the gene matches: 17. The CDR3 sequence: CASSRYATGDLKTEAFF. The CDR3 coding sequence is TGTGCCAGCAGCCGTTACGCTACAGGGGATCTCAAGACTGAAGCTTTCTTT.

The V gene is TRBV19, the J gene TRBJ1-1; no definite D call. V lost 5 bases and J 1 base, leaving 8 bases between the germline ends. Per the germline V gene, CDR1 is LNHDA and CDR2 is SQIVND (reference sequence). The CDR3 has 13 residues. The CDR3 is CASSELRNTEAFF. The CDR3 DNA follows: TGTGCCAGTAGTGAACTGAGGAACACTGAAGCTTTCTTT.

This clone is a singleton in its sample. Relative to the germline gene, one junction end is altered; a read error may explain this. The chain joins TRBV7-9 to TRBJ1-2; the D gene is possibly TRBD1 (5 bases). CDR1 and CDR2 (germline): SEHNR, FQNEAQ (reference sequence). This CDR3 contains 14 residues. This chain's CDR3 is CSSSVDSELYGYTF. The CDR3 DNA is TGTTCCAGCAGCGTCGACAGCGAGCTCTATGGCTACACCTTC.

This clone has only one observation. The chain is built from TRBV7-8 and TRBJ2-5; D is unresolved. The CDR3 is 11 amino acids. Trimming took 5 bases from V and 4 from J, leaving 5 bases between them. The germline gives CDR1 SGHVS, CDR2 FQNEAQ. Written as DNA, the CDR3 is TGTGCCAGCAGCCTAACAGAGACCCAGTACTTC. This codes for CASSLTETQYF. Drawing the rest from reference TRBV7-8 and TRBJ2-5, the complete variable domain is GAGVSQSPRYKVAKRGQDVALRCDPISGHVSLFWYQQALGQGPEFLTYFQNEAQLDKSGLPSDRFFAERPEGSVSTLKIQRTQQEDSAVYLCASSLTETQYFGPGTRLLVL.

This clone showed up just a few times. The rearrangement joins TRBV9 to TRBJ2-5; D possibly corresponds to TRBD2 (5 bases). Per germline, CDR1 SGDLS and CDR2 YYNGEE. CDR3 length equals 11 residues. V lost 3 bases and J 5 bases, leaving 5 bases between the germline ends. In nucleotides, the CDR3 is TGTGCCAGCAGCGGAGGGGAGACCCAGTACTTC. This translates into CASSGGETQYF.

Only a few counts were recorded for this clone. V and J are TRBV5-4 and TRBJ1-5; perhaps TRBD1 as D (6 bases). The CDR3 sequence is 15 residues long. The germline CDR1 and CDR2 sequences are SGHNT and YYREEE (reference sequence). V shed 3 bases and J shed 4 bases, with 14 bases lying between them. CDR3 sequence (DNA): TGTGCCAGCAGCTCCGGGGACACTTTTAATCAGCCCCAGCATTTT. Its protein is CASSSGDTFNQPQHF.

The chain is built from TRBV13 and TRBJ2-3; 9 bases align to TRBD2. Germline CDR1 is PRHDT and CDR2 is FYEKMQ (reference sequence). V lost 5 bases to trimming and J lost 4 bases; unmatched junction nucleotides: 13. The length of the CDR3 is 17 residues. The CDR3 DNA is TGTGCCAGCAGCGAACCCCTGGTAGCGGGGGTTGCAGATACGCAGTATTTT. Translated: CASSEPLVAGVADTQYF.

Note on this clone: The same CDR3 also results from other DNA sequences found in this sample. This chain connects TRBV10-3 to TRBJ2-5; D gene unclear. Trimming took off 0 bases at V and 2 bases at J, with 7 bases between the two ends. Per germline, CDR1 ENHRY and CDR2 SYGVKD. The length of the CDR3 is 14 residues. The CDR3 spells CAISESAQQETQYF. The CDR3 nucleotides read TGTGCCATCAGTGAGTCGGCCCAGCAAGAGACCCAGTACTTC.

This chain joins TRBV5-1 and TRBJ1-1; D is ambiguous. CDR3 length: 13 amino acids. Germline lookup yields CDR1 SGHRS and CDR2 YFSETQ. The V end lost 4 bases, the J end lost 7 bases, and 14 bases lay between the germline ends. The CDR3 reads CASSVLLSGEAFF. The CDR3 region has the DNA TGCGCCAGCAGCGTCCTTTTGAGCGGTGAAGCTTTCTTT.

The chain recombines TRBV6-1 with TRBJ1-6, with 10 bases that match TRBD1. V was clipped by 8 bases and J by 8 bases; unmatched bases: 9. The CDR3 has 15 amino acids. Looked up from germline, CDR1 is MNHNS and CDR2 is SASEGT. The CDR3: CASRYAGTGDSPLHF. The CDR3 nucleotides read TGTGCCAGCCGGTATGCCGGGACAGGGGATTCACCCCTCCACTTT.